This TCR beta chain was sequenced during a study of blood T cell repertoires in COVID-19. Study details: Whether acute or convalescent, the COVID-19 samples came from the United States, Italy and Spain. Sample material is recorded as cDNA or gDNA derived from T cells, B-cell-depleted T cells, or PBMCs.

Methods used by the authors: The authors estimated nucleated cell counts from reference gene primer amplification. Clones were sequenced by immunoSEQ multiplex PCR, and TCRdb holds only the in-frame ones, with some missing. V and J calls and clone size are those listed in that table; D and trimming were worked out from the DNA. The sample gives approximately 160,000 clones, around 80% of which show up once; roughly 9.5% is in the top ten. The CDR3 covers 13 residues. CDR1 and CDR2 (germline): SEHNR, FQNEAQ (reference sequence). Trimming left V 2 bases short and J 2 bases short, with 5 bases between. This sequence was found in a woman older than 75 with active or convalescent COVID-19. The chain combines TRBV7-9 with TRBJ2-3; D is undetermined. The sequenced sample was peripheral blood. The CDR3: CASSLYSTDTQYF. For the CDR3, the DNA is TGTGCCAGCAGCTTATACTCCACAGATACGCAGTATTTT. Complete variable domain (other parts from reference TRBV7-9 and TRBJ2-3): DTGVSQNPRHKITKRGQNVTFRCDPISEHNRLYWYRQTLGQGPEFLTYFQNEAQLEKSRLLSDRFSAERPKGSFSTLEIQRTEQGDSAMYLCASSLYSTDTQYFGPGTRLTVL.